The present entry profiles one TCR beta chain with its context. Trimming stripped 5 bases from V and 3 bases from J, with 14 bases between. Germline V lookup: CDR1 SGHNT, CDR2 YENEEA. This CDR3 is 14 amino acids long. The sample is drawn from a study of cytomegalovirus exposure and HLA in healthy donors. Assay used: immunoSEQ multiplex PCR; TCRdb lists only in-frame clones, some missing. Of approximately 220,000 clones in the sample, 65% to 85% were seen once. The chain has TRBV11-3 and TRBJ2-7; a possible D gene is TRBD2 (6 bases). The sample comprised PBMCs. The receptor was isolated from a woman aged 30 to 39 in good health and CMV-seropositive. The CDR3 loop is CASSPAGTHYEQYF. For the CDR3, the DNA is TGTGCCAGCAGCCCCGCCGGGACTCACTACGAGCAGTACTTC. Complete variable domain (other parts from reference TRBV11-3 and TRBJ2-7): EAGVVQSPRYKIIEKKQPVAFWCNPISGHNTLYWYLQNLGQGPELLIRYENEEAVDDSQLPKDRFSAERLKGVDSTLKIQPAELGDSAVYLCASSPAGTHYEQYFGPGTRLTVT.